This record concerns one T cell receptor (beta chain) sequence. These data come from a study of cytomegalovirus exposure and HLA in healthy donors. PCR used 60 Vbeta primers and 13 Jbeta primers. Repertoires were generated with immunoSEQ multiplex PCR, while TCRdb's copy carries only in-frame clones and drops some. The table records 210,000 or so clones, roughly 84% of them present only once. The V and J ends lost 8 bases and 0 bases respectively, with 11 bases between them. The V gene's germline CDR1 is MNHNS and CDR2 SASEGT. The CDR3 extends over 14 amino acids. Sequencing was performed on PBMCs. The chain combines TRBV6-1 with TRBJ1-5, with TRBD1 as a possible D gene (5 bases). The clonotype was recovered from a boy younger than 10 in good health and CMV-seronegative. The CDR3 DNA reads as TGTGCCAGCTGCATGCAGGGTAGCAATCAGCCCCAGCATTTT. Protein product: CASCMQGSNQPQHF.